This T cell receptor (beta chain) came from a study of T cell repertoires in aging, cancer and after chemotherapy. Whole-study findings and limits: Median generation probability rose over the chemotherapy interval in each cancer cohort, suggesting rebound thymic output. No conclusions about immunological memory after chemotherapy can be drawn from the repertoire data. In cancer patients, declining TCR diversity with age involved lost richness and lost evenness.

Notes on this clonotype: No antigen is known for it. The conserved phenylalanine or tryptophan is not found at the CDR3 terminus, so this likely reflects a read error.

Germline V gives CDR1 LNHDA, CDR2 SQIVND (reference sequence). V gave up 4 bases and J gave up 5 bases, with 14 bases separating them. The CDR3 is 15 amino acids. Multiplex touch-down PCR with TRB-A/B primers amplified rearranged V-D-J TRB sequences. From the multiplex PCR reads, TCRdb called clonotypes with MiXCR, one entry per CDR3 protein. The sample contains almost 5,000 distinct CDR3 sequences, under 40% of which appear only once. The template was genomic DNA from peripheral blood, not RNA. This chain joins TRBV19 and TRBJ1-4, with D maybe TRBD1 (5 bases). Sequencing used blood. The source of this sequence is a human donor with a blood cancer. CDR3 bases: TGTGCCAGTAGTACCGGGACGGGAAACAATGAAAAACTGTTTTCT. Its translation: CASSTGTGNNEKLFS.